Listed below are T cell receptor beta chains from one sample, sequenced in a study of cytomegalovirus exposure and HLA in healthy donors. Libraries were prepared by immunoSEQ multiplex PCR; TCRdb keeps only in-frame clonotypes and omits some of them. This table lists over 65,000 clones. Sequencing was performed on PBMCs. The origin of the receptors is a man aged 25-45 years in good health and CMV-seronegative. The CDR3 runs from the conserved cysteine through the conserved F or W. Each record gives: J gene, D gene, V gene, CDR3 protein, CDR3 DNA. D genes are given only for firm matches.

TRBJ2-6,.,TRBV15,CATEGRTGSGANVLTF,TGTGCCACAGAAGGACGGACTGGCTCTGGGGCCAACGTCCTGACTTTC
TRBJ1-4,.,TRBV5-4,CASSLSGSGEKLFF,TGTGCCAGCAGCTTGTCCGGCAGCGGGGAAAAACTGTTTTTT
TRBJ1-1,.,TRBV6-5,CASSYGSEAFF,TGTGCCAGCAGTTACGGCAGTGAAGCTTTCTTT
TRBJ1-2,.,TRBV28,CASSFPDSYRYTF,TGTGCCAGCAGTTTCCCCGACAGCTACCGCTACACCTTC
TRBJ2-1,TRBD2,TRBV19,CASSTTSGSPFYNEQFF,TGTGCCAGTAGTACGACTAGCGGGAGCCCTTTCTACAATGAGCAGTTCTTC
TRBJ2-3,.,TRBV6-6,CASSYSYSRTDTQYF,TGTGCCAGCAGTTACTCGTACAGCCGCACAGATACGCAGTATTTT
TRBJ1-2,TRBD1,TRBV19,CASSIGTGSILGYTF,TGTGCCAGTAGTATAGGGACAGGGAGCATCCTTGGCTACACCTTC
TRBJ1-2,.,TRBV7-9,CASSLDRYYGYTF,TGTGCCAGCAGCTTAGACAGGTACTATGGCTACACCTTC
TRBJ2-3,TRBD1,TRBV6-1,CASSEMWQGATISTDTQYF,TGTGCCAGCAGTGAAATGTGGCAGGGGGCGACCATTAGCACAGATACGCAGTATTTT
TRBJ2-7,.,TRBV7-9,CASSLGTSVYEQYF,TGTGCCAGCAGCTTAGGGACTTCCGTTTACGAGCAGTACTTC
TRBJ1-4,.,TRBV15,CATSRDRGGAGDEKLFF,TGTGCCACCAGCAGAGATCGTGGTGGGGCAGGGGATGAAAAACTGTTTTTT
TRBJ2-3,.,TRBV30,CAWSVYGTDTQYF,TGTGCCTGGAGTGTTTATGGCACAGATACGCAGTATTTT
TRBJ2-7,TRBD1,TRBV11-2,CASSLGQGADEQYF,TGTGCCAGCAGCTTGGGACAGGGGGCGGATGAGCAGTACTTC
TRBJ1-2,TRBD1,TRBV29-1,CSVERDRENYGYTF,TGCAGCGTTGAAAGGGACAGAGAAAACTATGGCTACACCTTC
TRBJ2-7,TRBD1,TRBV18,CASSPVRDRLTYEQYF,TGTGCCAGCTCACCAGTCAGGGACAGATTGACCTACGAGCAGTACTTC
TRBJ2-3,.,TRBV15,CATSRERQGTDTQYF,TGTGCCACCAGCAGAGAGCGTCAGGGCACAGATACGCAGTATTTT
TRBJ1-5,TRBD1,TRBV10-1,CASSEDRAHQPQHF,TGCGCCAGCAGTGAGGACAGGGCTCACCAGCCCCAGCATTTT
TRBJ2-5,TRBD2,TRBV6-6,CASARGVETQYF,TGTGCCAGCGCTCGGGGGGTGGAGACCCAGTACTTC
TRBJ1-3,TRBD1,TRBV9,CASRAGTGTGNTIYF,TGTGCCAGCAGGGCAGGGACAGGGACTGGAAACACCATATATTTT
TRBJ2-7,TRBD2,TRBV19,CASSSPAGGRYEQYF,TGTGCCAGTAGTTCCCCAGCGGGAGGACGCTACGAGCAGTACTTC
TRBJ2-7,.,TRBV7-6,CASSSGRPYEQYF,TGTGCCAGCAGCTCAGGGAGGCCCTACGAGCAGTACTTC
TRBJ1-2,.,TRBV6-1,CASRGRGLYGYTF,TGTGCCAGCAGGGGGAGGGGCCTCTATGGCTACACCTTC
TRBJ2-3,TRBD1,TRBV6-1,CASSTGQGADTQYF,TGTGCCAGCAGTACGGGACAGGGGGCAGATACGCAGTATTTT
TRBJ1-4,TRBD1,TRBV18,CASSPEQGGWGEKLFF,TGTGCCAGCTCACCAGAGCAAGGGGGCTGGGGTGAAAAACTGTTTTTT
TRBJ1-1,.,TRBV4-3,CASSQDINRAAVNTEAFF,TGCGCCAGCAGCCAAGATATAAACAGGGCGGCGGTGAACACTGAAGCTTTCTTT
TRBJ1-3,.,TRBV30,CAWTDSERNTIYF,TGTGCCTGGACTGACAGTGAACGGAACACCATATATTTT
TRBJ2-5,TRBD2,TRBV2,CASSLGLGQETQYF,TGTGCCAGCAGTCTAGGACTAGGCCAAGAGACCCAGTACTTC
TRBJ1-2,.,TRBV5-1,CASSLALRGTGYGYTF,TGCGCCAGCAGCTTGGCCTTAAGGGGGACCGGCTATGGCTACACCTTC
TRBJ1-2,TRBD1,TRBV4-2,CASSLSGTGVDYGYTF,TGTGCCAGCAGCCTTTCCGGGACAGGGGTAGACTATGGCTACACCTTC
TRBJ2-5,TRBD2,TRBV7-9,CASSLGAGGSGETQYF,TGTGCCAGCAGCTTAGGTGCGGGAGGATCCGGAGAGACCCAGTACTTC
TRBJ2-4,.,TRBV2,CASSDPQGGNIQYF,TGTGCCAGCAGTGATCCGCAGGGGGGTAACATTCAGTACTTC
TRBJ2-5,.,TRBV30,CAWSVRDWGIETQYF,TGTGCCTGGAGTGTAAGGGACTGGGGGATAGAGACCCAGTACTTC
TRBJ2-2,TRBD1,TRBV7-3,CASSSGGPNTGELFF,TGTGCCAGCAGCTCAGGGGGTCCGAACACCGGGGAGCTGTTTTTT
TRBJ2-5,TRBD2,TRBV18,CASSPRLAGPYQETQYF,TGTGCCAGCTCACCACGGCTAGCGGGACCGTACCAAGAGACCCAGTACTTC
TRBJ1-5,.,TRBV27,CASSLTRGSNQPQHF,TGTGCCAGCAGTTTAACCAGGGGAAGCAATCAGCCCCAGCATTTT
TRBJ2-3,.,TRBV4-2,CASSQDLEPYTDTQYF,TGTGCCAGCAGCCAAGATCTTGAGCCTTACACAGATACGCAGTATTTT
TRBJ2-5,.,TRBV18,CASSLPGEETQYF,TGTGCCAGCTCCCTCCCAGGGGAAGAGACCCAGTACTTC
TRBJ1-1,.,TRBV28,CASRRGPGRAGFSNTEAFF,TGTGCCAGCAGAAGAGGACCGGGACGGGCGGGGTTCTCGAACACTGAAGCTTTCTTT
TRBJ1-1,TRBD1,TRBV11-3,CASSLGGDRAAFF,TGTGCCAGCAGCTTAGGAGGGGACAGGGCGGCTTTCTTT